A single sample is the source of the 14 T cell receptor beta chains below, sequenced in a study of blood T cell repertoires in COVID-19 (TCRdb year 2020). Library creation used the immunoSEQ multiplex PCR assay. This immuneACCESS table, as held by TCRdb, lists in-frame sequences with V and J called but not all clones. Of the missing ones, under half trace to an unresolved V gene in checked studies; the others have no known cause. In this sample the table shows some 210,000 clones, roughly nine tenths of which occur a single time. Of the sample, 0.7% to 0.85% falls within the top ten clones. The sample consisted of peripheral blood. The receptors were sampled from a man aged 55 to 70 with COVID-19, enrolled during active disease.

The chain combines TRBV30 with TRBJ2-3; 14 bases are shared with TRBD2. From germline, CDR1 is GTSNPN and CDR2 SVGIG (reference sequence). V lost 2 bases and J lost 6; bases outside the gene matches: 13. The CDR3 is 18 residues long. CDR3 region: CAWSLALTSGGGGDTQYF. The CDR3, as DNA: TGTGCCTGGAGTCTCGCGCTGACTAGCGGGGGGGGAGGGGATACGCAGTATTTT.

This rearrangement joins TRBV24-1 to TRBJ1-4; the D gene is possibly TRBD1 (5 bases). The germline CDR1 and CDR2 sequences are KGHDR and SFDVKD. The ends were cut back, 4 bases at V and 4 bases at J, with 12 bases in the middle. The CDR3 is made up of 15 amino acids. The CDR3 spells CATSDSGRVNEKLFF. The CDR3 region has the DNA TGTGCCACCAGTGACAGTGGCAGGGTTAATGAAAAACTGTTTTTT.

The gene calls are TRBV6-5 and TRBJ1-2; D unclear. The germline V gene encodes CDR1 MNHEY and CDR2 SVGAGI. The CDR3 contains 16 residues. V was cut by 0 bases and J by 6 bases, with 17 bases left in between. CDR3 sequence (DNA): TGTGCCAGCAGTTACTCCGGGAACCCAGTCGGCCATGGCTACACCTTC. This gives the protein CASSYSGNPVGHGYTF.

The chain couples TRBV9 to TRBJ1-3; D perhaps matches TRBD1 (5 bases). Germline V gene lookup returns CDR1 SGDLS and CDR2 YYNGEE. The CDR3 totals 17 residues. Between the trimmed V and J ends, which lost 0 bases and 1 base, there was a span of 14 bases. This CDR3 is CASSVGGQGWSGNTIYF. The CDR3 DNA is TGTGCCAGCAGCGTAGGCGGCCAGGGATGGTCTGGAAACACCATATATTTT.

V gene TRBV3-1 (or the pseudogene TRBV3-2) combines with J gene TRBJ1-2, with TRBD1 matching over 7 bases. The V segment lost 4 bases and the J segment 4 bases; nucleotides outside the gene matches: 3. Germline V gene lookup returns CDR1 LGHDT and CDR2 YNNKEL (reference sequence). The CDR3 is 13 amino acids. The CDR3 loop reads CASSRDSVYGYTF. The CDR3, as DNA: TGTGCCAGCAGCCGGGACAGTGTCTATGGCTACACCTTC.

The chain joins TRBV5-1 to TRBJ1-2; TRBD1 aligns across 9 bases. The germline V gene has CDR1 SGHRS and CDR2 YFSETQ. The CDR3 runs 14 residues. With 5 bases clipped from V and 2 bases from J, the junction kept 4 bases outside the gene matches. This chain's CDR3 is CASRAGQGNYGYTF. DNA of the CDR3: TGCGCCAGCAGGGCGGGACAGGGAAACTATGGCTACACCTTC.

The V gene is TRBV5-4, the J gene TRBJ1-2, with TRBD1 identical over 7 bases. Germline CDR1 and CDR2: SGHNT and YYREEE (reference sequence). V was pared by 4 bases and J by 4 bases, with 4 bases of the junction left unmatched. The CDR3 runs to 13 residues. In nucleotides, the CDR3 is TGTGCCAGCAGCGAGGACAGGATCTATGGCTACACCTTC. Translating it yields CASSEDRIYGYTF.

This clone was seen more than once but under ten times. This chain uses TRBV19 with TRBJ2-2; 11 bases fit TRBD2. Losses at the gene ends were 10 bases for V and 4 bases for J; bases not matched to a gene: 5. In germline, CDR1 is LNHDA, CDR2 SQIVND (reference sequence). There are 14 residues in the CDR3. In nucleotides, the CDR3 is TGTGCCACTAATAGCGGGAGGGCCACCGGGGAGCTGTTTTTT. It encodes CATNSGRATGELFF.

As to this clone: The junction and the germline gene differ at one end; a read error may be behind it. The chain carries TRBV6-1 and TRBJ2-7, with D maybe TRBD1 (6 bases). The CDR3 has 15 amino acids. Germline V gene data show CDR1 as MNHNS and CDR2 as SASEGT. In nucleotides, the CDR3 is TGTGCCAGCACTGAAAGGGGGATAGACTCCTACGAGCAGTACTTC. This codes for CASTERGIDSYEQYF.

The rearrangement uses TRBV11-1 and TRBJ1-1; D is uncertain. Trimming took off 1 base at V and 1 base at J, with 7 bases between the two ends. Germline CDR1 is SGHAT and CDR2 is FQDESV (reference sequence). The CDR3 sequence is 14 residues long. The CDR3 bases are TGTGCCAGCAGCTTAGTACAGTCGAACACTGAAGCTTTCTTT. This sequence encodes CASSLVQSNTEAFF.

The CDR3 protein is CASSYGAGSGNQPQHF. In DNA, the CDR3 is TGTGCCAGCAGTTACGGGGCAGGGTCTGGCAATCAGCCCCAGCATTTT. This chain links TRBV6-2 or TRBV6-3 with TRBJ1-5; TRBD1 is a possible D gene (5 bases). The V gene's germline CDR1 is MNHEY and CDR2 SVGEGT. The V end was cut by 2 bases, the J end by 2 bases, with 13 bases between. CDR3 size: 16 residues.

The chain joins TRBV30 to TRBJ1-2; TRBD1 agrees at 9 bases. This CDR3 comprises 13 residues. In germline, CDR1 is GTSNPN, CDR2 SVGIG (reference sequence). The ends lost 1 base at V and 6 bases at J; junction bases unmatched: 3. The CDR3 region has the DNA TGTGCCTGGAGTGCCGGGACAGGGAATGGCTACACCTTC. Protein sequence: CAWSAGTGNGYTF.

This clone has only one observation. The chain is built from TRBV25-1 and TRBJ1-6, with D uncertain. The V gene lost 2 bases and the J gene lost 4 bases, with 3 bases spanning the gap. The germline V gene has CDR1 MGHDK and CDR2 SYGVNS. The CDR3 runs to 13 residues. The CDR3 bases are TGTGCCAGCAGTGAACAATATAATTCACCCCTCCACTTT. The encoded protein is CASSEQYNSPLHF.

The gene calls are TRBV4-2 and TRBJ2-1; D is perhaps TRBD2 (6 bases). Trimming cost V 4 bases and J 8 bases, with 15 bases left between them. The germline CDR1 and CDR2 sequences are LGHNA and YNFKEQ. The CDR3 loop spans 14 amino acids. The CDR3 loop reads CASSLSGSGHEQFF. The CDR3 coding sequence is TGTGCCAGCAGCCTTAGCGGATCTGGGCATGAGCAGTTCTTC.